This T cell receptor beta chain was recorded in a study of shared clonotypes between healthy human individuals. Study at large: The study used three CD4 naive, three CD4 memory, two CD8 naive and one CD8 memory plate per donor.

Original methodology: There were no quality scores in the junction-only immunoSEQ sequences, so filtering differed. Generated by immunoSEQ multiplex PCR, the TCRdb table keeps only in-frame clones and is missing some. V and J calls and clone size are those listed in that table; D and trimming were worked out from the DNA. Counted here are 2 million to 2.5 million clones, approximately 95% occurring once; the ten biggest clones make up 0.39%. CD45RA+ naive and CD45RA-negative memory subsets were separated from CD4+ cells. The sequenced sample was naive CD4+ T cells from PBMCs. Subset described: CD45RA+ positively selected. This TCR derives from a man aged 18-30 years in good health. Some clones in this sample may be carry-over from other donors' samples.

CDR3 bases: TGTGCCAGCAGCCACGGATCCGGGTACAATCAGCCCCAGCATTTT. Its protein product is CASSHGSGYNQPQHF. V and J are TRBV14 and TRBJ1-5, with D unresolved. Germline CDR1 SGHDN, CDR2 FVKESK. The CDR3 sequence is 15 residues long. The V end was cut by 3 bases, the J end by 3 bases, with 12 bases between.